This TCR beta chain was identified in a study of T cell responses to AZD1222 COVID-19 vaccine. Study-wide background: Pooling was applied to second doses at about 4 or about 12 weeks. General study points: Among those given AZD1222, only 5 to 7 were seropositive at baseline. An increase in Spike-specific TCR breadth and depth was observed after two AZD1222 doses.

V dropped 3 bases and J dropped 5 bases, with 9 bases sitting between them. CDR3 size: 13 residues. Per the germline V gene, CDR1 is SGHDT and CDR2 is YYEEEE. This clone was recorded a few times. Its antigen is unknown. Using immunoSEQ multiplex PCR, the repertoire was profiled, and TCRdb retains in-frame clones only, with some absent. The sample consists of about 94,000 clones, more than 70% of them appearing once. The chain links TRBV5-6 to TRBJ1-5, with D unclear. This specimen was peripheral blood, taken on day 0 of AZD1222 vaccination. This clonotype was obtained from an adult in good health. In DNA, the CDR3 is TGTGCCAGCAGCTCCCGGCGGCATCAGCCCCAGCATTTT. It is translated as CASSSRRHQPQHF.